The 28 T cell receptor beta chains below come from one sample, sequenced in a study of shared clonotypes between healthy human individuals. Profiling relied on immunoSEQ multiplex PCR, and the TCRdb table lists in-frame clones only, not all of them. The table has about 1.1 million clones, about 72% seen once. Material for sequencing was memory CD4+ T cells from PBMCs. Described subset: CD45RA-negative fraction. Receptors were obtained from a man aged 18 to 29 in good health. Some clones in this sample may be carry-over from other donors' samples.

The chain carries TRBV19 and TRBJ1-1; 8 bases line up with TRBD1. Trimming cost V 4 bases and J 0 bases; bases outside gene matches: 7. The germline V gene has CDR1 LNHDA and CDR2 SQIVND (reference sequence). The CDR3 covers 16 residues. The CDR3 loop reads CASSNDRGGLNTEAFF. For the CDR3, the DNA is TGTGCCAGTAGTAATGACAGGGGCGGGTTGAACACTGAAGCTTTCTTT.

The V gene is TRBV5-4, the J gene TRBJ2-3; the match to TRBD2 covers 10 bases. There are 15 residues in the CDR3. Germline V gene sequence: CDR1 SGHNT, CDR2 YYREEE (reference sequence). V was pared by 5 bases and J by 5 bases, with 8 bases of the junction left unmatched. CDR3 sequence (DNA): TGTGCCAGCAGAAAGCGGGAGGGCTCATTAGATACGCAGTATTTT. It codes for CASRKREGSLDTQYF. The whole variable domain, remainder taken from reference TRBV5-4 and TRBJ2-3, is ETGVTQSPTHLIKTRGQQVTLRCSSQSGHNTVSWYQQALGQGPQFIFQYYREEENGRGNFPPRFSGLQFPNYSSELNVNALELDDSALYLCASRKREGSLDTQYFGPGTRLTVL.

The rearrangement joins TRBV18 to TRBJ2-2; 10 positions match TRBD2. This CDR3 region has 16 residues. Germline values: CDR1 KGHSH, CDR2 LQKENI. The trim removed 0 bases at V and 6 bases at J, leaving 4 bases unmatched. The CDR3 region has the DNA TGTGCCAGCTCACCACCGCTAGCGGGAGTAGCCGGGGAGCTGTTTTTT. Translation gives CASSPPLAGVAGELFF.

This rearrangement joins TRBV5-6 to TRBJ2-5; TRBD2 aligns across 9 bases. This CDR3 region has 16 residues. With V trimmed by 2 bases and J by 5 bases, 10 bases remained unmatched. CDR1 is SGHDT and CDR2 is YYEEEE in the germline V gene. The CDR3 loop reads CASSFFSGSIAETQYF. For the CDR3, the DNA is TGTGCCAGCAGCTTCTTTAGCGGGAGTATAGCGGAGACCCAGTACTTC. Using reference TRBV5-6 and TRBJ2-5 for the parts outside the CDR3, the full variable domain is DAGVTQSPTHLIKTRGQQVTLRCSPKSGHDTVSWYQQALGQGPQFIFQYYEEEERQRGNFPDRFSGHQFPNYSSELNVNALLLGDSALYLCASSFFSGSIAETQYFGPGTRLLVL.

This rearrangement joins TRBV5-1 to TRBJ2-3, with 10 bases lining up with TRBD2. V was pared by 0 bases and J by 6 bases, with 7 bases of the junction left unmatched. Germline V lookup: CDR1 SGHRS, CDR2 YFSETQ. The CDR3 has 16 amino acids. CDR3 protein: CASSLVLAGAGDTQYF. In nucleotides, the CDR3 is TGCGCCAGCAGCTTGGTCCTAGCGGGAGCCGGGGATACGCAGTATTTT. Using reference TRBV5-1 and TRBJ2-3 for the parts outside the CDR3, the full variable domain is KAGVTQTPRYLIKTRGQQVTLSCSPISGHRSVSWYQQTPGQGLQFLFEYFSETQRNKGNFPGRFSGRQFSNSRSEMNVSTLELGDSALYLCASSLVLAGAGDTQYFGPGTRLTVL.

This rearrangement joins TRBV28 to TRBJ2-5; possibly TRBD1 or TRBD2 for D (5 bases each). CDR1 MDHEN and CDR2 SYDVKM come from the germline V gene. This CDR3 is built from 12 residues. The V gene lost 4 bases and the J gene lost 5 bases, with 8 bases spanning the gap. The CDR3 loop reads CASSSGRETQYF. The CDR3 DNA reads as TGTGCCAGCAGTTCGGGACGGGAGACCCAGTACTTC.

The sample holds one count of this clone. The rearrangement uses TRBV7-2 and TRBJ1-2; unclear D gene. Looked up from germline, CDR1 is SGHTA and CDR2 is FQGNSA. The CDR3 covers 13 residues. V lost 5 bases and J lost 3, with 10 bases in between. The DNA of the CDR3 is TGTGCCAGCAGCCCCGACAACGACTATGGCTACACCTTC. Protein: CASSPDNDYGYTF. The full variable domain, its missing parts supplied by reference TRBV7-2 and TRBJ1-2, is GAGVSQSPSNKVTEKGKDVELRCDPISGHTALYWYRQSLGQGLEFLIYFQGNSAPDKSGLPSDRFSAERTGGSVSTLTIQRTQQEDSAVYLCASSPDNDYGYTFGSGTRLTVV.

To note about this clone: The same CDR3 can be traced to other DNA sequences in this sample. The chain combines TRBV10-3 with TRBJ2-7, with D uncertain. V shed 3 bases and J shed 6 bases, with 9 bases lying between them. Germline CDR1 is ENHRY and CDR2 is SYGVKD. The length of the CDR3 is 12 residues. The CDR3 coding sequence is TGTGCCATCAGTGAAACGACGGGCGAGCAGTACTTC. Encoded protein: CAISETTGEQYF.

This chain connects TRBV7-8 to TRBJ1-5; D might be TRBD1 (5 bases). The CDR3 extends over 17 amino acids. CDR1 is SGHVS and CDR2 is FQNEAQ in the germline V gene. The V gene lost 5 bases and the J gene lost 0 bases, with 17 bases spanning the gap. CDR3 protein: CASSPYSGLNSNQPQHF. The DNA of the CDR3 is TGTGCCAGCAGCCCATACTCGGGACTGAATAGCAATCAGCCCCAGCATTTT.

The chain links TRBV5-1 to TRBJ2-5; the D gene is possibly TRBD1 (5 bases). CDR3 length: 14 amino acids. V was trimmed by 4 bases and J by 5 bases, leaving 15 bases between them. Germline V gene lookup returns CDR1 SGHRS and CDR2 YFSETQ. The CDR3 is CASSLITQGETQYF. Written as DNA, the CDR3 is TGCGCCAGCAGCCTGATTACCCAGGGTGAGACCCAGTACTTC.

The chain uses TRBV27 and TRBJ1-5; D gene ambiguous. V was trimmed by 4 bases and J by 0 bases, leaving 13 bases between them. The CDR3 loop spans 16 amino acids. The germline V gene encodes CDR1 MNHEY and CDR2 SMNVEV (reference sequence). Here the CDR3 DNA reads TGTGCCAGCAGTTCCGGAGGATATTATAGCAATCAGCCCCAGCATTTT. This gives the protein CASSSGGYYSNQPQHF.

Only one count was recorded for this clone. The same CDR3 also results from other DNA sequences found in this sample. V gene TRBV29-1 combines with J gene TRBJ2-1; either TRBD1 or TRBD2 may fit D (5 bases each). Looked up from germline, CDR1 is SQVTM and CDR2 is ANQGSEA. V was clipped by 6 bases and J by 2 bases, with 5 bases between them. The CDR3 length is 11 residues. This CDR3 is CSVGAYNEQFF. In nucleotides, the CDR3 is TGCAGCGTGGGGGCCTACAATGAGCAGTTCTTC.

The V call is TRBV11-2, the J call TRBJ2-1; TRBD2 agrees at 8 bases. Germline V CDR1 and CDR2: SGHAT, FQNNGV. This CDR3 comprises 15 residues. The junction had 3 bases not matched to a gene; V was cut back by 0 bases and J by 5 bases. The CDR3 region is CASSLESGRNNEQFF. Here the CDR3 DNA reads TGTGCCAGCAGCTTAGAGAGCGGGAGAAACAATGAGCAGTTCTTC.

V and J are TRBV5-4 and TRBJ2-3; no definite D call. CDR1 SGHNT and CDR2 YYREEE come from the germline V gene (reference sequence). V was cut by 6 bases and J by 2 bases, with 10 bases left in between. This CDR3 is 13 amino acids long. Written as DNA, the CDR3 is TGTGCCAGCACTCGAGGACCCACAGATACGCAGTATTTT. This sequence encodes CASTRGPTDTQYF.

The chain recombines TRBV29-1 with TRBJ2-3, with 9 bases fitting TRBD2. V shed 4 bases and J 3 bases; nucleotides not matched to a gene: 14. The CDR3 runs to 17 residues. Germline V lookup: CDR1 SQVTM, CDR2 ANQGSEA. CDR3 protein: CSVGMAGGRAGTDTQYF. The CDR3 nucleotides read TGCAGCGTTGGCATGGCTGGCGGGAGGGCCGGGACAGATACGCAGTATTTT.

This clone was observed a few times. CDR3 amino acids: CASSLSRGGQPQHF. In DNA form, the CDR3 reads TGTGCCAGCAGTTTATCGAGGGGAGGTCAGCCCCAGCATTTT. The chain links TRBV27 to TRBJ1-5; possibly TRBD1 for D (5 bases). The V and J ends lost 0 bases and 6 bases respectively, with 9 bases between them. In germline, CDR1 is MNHEY, CDR2 SMNVEV (reference sequence). The CDR3 runs to 14 residues.

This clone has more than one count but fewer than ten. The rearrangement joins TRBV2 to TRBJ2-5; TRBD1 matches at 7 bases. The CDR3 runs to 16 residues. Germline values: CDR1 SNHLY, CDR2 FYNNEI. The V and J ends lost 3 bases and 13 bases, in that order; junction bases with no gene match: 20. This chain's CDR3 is CASSDDGQVGPRDPYF. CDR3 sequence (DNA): TGTGCCAGCAGTGATGACGGACAGGTGGGGCCAAGAGACCCGTACTTC.

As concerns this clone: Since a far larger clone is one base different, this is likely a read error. The CDR3 DNA sequence: TGTGCCAGCAGCCAGGGGAACACTGAAGCTTTCTTT. It yields the protein CASSQGNTEAFF. The chain couples TRBV21-1 to TRBJ1-1; TRBD1 is taken as the D call from the table, unchecked against the DNA. TRBV21-1 is noted as a pseudogene. The length of the CDR3 is 12 residues.

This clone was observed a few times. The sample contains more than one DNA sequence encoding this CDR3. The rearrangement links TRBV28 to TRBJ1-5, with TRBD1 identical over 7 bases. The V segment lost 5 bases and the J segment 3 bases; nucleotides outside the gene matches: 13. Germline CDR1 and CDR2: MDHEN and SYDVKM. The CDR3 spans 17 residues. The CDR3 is CASSPPRTGVANQPQHF. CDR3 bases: TGTGCCAGCAGTCCCCCCCGGACAGGAGTAGCCAATCAGCCCCAGCATTTT.

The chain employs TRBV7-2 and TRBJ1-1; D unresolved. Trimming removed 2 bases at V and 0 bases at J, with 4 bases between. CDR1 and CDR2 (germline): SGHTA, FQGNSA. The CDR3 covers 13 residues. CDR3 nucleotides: TGTGCCAGCAGCTTATCCATGAACACTGAAGCTTTCTTT. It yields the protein CASSLSMNTEAFF.

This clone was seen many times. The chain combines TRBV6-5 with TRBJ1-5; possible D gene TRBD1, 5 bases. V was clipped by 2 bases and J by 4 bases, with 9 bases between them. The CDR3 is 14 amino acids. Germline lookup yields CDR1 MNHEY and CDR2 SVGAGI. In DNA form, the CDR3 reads TGTGCCAGCAGTTACGGGACGGAGAATCAGCCCCAGCATTTT. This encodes CASSYGTENQPQHF.

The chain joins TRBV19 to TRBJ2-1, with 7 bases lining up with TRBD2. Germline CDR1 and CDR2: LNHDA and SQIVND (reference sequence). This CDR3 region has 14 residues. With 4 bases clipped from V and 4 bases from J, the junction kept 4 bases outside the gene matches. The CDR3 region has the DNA TGTGCCAGTAGTAGGGACTACCCATACAATGAGCAGTTCTTC. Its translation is CASSRDYPYNEQFF. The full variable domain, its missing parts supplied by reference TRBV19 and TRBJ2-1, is DGGITQSPKYLFRKEGQNVTLSCEQNLNHDAMYWYRQDPGQGLRLIYYSQIVNDFQKGDIAEGYSVSREKKESFPLTVTSAQKNPTAFYLCASSRDYPYNEQFFGPGTRLTVL.

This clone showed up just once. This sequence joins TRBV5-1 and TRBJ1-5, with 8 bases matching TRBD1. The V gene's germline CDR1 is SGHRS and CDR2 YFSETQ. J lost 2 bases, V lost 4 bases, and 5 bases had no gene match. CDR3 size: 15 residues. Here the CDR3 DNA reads TGCGCCAGCAGCACAGGGACAGGTGGCAATCAGCCCCAGCATTTT. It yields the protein CASSTGTGGNQPQHF.

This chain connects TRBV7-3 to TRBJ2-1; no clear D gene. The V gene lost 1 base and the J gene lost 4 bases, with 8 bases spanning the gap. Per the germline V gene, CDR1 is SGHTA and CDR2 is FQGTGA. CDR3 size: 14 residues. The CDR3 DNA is TGTGCCAGCAGCTTAAGTGCGGATTACAATGAGCAGTTCTTC. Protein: CASSLSADYNEQFF.

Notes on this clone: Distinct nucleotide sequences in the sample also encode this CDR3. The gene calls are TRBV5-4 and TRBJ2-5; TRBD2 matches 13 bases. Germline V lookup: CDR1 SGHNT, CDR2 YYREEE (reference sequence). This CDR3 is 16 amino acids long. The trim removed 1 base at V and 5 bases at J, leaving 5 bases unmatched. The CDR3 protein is CASSLRTSGSGETQYF. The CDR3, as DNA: TGTGCCAGCAGCTTGAGGACTAGCGGGAGTGGGGAGACCCAGTACTTC.

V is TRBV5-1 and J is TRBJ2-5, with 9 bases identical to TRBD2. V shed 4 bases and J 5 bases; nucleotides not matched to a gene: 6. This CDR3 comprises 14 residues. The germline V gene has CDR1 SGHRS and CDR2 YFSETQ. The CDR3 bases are TGCGCCAGCAGCAGAGTAGCGGGAGTGGAGACCCAGTACTTC. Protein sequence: CASSRVAGVETQYF.

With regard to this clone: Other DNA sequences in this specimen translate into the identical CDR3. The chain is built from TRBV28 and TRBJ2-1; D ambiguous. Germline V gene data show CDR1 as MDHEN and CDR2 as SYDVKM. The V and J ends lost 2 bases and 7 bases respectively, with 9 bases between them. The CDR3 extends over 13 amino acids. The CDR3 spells CASSLVGANEQFF. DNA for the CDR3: TGTGCCAGCAGTTTAGTAGGCGCGAATGAGCAGTTCTTC. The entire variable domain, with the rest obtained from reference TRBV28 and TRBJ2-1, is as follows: DVKVTQSSRYLVKRTGEKVFLECVQDMDHENMFWYRQDPGLGLRLIYFSYDVKMKEKGDIPEGYSVSREKKERFSLILESASTNQTSMYLCASSLVGANEQFFGPGTRLTVL.

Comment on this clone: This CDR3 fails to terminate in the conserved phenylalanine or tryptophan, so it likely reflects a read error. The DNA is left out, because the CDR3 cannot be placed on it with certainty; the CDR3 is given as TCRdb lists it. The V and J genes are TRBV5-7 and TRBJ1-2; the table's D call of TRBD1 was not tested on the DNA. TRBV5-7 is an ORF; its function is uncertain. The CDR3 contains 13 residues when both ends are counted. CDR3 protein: CASSLWDRDGYAS.